In its sample, the clone carrying this T cell receptor (beta chain) was seen a few times. It was with a sample-barcoded 5' primer and a J-beta primer mix that a second PCR of about 7 to 12 cycles was run. MiXCR, run by TCRdb on the 5' RACE reads, gives a single entry per CDR3 protein. The sample has approximately 940,000 distinct CDR3 sequences, under 50% seen once. The sample originates from a study of blood T cells in healthy people across ages. The source is a man between 25 and 39 years old in good health. What was sequenced was blood.

CDR3 loop: CASSLGRSPTDTQYF. In nucleotides, the CDR3 is TGTGCCAGCAGCTTAGGGAGGAGTCCCACAGATACGCAGTATTTT. This chain uses TRBV7-9 with TRBJ2-3; possibly TRBD2 for D (5 bases). The CDR3 contains 15 residues. Germline values: CDR1 SEHNR, CDR2 FQNEAQ (reference sequence). V was pared by 1 base and J by 2 bases, with 10 bases between.